Below are 20 T cell receptor beta chains sequenced from a single sample in a study of cytomegalovirus exposure and HLA in healthy donors. The PCR ran on 60 Vbeta and 13 Jbeta primers. This table comes from immunoSEQ multiplex PCR, and its TCRdb copy is limited to in-frame clones, with some not included. The data hold 150,000 to 200,000 clones, with roughly three quarters observed a single time. Sequenced input: PBMCs. The receptor source for this set is a male donor in good health and CMV-seropositive.

The chain employs TRBV4-1 and TRBJ2-6, with 9 positions matching TRBD1. The CDR3 is made up of 17 amino acids. Germline loops: CDR1 MGHRA, CDR2 YSYEKL. V dropped 4 bases and J dropped 0; count of bases not matched to a gene: 4. CDR3 sequence (DNA): TGCGCCAGCAGCCTGGGACAGGGATCCTCTGGGGCCAACGTCCTGACTTTC. Its protein is CASSLGQGSSGANVLTF.

This clone appeared a few times. V gene TRBV4-1 combines with J gene TRBJ1-6, with D perhaps TRBD1 (5 bases). Germline V lookup: CDR1 MGHRA, CDR2 YSYEKL. The CDR3 runs to 15 residues. Trimming left V 0 bases short and J 6 bases short, with 9 bases between. The CDR3 coding sequence is TGCGCCAGCAGCCAAGATCAAGGGGTTAATTCACCCCTCCACTTT. Translating gives CASSQDQGVNSPLHF.

J is TRBJ1-6 and V is TRBV27; D gene unclear. V dropped 2 bases and J dropped 0 bases, with 5 bases sitting between them. The CDR3 spans 15 residues. The germline CDR1 and CDR2 sequences are MNHEY and SMNVEV (reference sequence). CDR3 bases: TGTGCCAGCAGTTTAGCCAGCTCCTATAATTCACCCCTCCACTTT. Translating gives CASSLASSYNSPLHF.

There are a few counts of this clone. The chain's CDR3 is CSPYPGAVSYEQYF. The CDR3 nucleotides are TGCAGCCCCTATCCGGGAGCAGTTTCCTACGAGCAGTACTTC. The rearrangement joins TRBV29-1 to TRBJ2-7; TRBD2 might be the D (6 bases). This CDR3 has 14 residues. Trimming stripped 8 bases from V and 1 base from J, with 18 bases between. The germline CDR1 and CDR2 sequences are SQVTM and ANQGSEA.

The rearrangement links TRBV2 to TRBJ2-5, with D possibly being TRBD1 (6 bases). The CDR3 length is 14 residues. Germline CDR1 SNHLY, CDR2 FYNNEI. Trimming pared 6 bases from V and 5 bases from J, leaving 16 bases between. The CDR3 coding sequence is TGTGCCAGCAGGGCCCCCCAGGGGACGGAGACCCAGTACTTC. It is translated as CASRAPQGTETQYF.

This chain connects TRBV7-9 to TRBJ2-3, with 12 positions matching TRBD2. Germline CDR1 reads SEHNR; CDR2 reads FQNEAQ (reference sequence). After removal of 8 bases from V and 3 bases from J, the junction contained 6 bases not matched to a gene. The CDR3 spans 15 residues. CDR3 nucleotide sequence: TGTGCCAGCTCTTTGGGGACTAGCGGGACAGATACGCAGTATTTT. Translated, it gives CASSLGTSGTDTQYF.

This clone was seen once. V gene TRBV7-8 combines with J gene TRBJ2-1, with TRBD1 matching 7 bases. In germline, CDR1 is SGHVS, CDR2 FQNEAQ. This CDR3 is built from 15 residues. V lost 1 base to trimming and J lost 2 bases; unmatched junction nucleotides: 2. The CDR3 here is CASSLDRGPYNEQFF. DNA for the CDR3: TGTGCCAGCAGCTTAGACAGGGGTCCCTACAATGAGCAGTTCTTC.

The V and J genes are TRBV2 and TRBJ1-1; D unresolved. In germline, CDR1 is SNHLY, CDR2 FYNNEI. Trimming stripped 8 bases from V and 3 bases from J, with 10 bases between. The CDR3 totals 12 residues. CDR3 DNA: TGTGCCAGCTCCTTCGGGGACACTGAAGCTTTCTTT. This gives the protein CASSFGDTEAFF.

The rearrangement links TRBV6-6 to TRBJ2-1, with TRBD2 identical over 9 bases. Germline V lookup: CDR1 MNHNY, CDR2 SVGAGI (reference sequence). The CDR3 is 15 amino acids. V shed 4 bases and J 8 bases; nucleotides not matched to a gene: 9. The CDR3 DNA is TGTGCCAGCAGTTCGCGGGGGGGCCAATACCATGAGCAGTTCTTC. Amino acids: CASSSRGGQYHEQFF.

The CDR3 region has the DNA TGTGCCAGCAGCCCTCAAGGCGGACAGGGGAATTCACCCCTCCACTTT. Protein: CASSPQGGQGNSPLHF. J is TRBJ1-6 and V is TRBV5-8; 9 nucleotides agree with TRBD1. The CDR3 has 16 amino acids. Trimming at V came to 4 bases and at J to 7 bases, leaving 9 bases not matched to a gene. The germline V gene encodes CDR1 SGHTS and CDR2 YDEGEE.

The chain uses TRBV29-1 and TRBJ2-1, with a tentative D call TRBD1 (5 bases). In germline, CDR1 is SQVTM, CDR2 ANQGSEA. This CDR3 is built from 13 residues. The ends were cut back, 6 bases at V and 6 bases at J, with 15 bases in the middle. Here the CDR3 reads CSVRDIDSNEQFF. Written as DNA, the CDR3 is TGCAGCGTGCGAGATATCGACAGCAATGAGCAGTTCTTC.

The CDR3 DNA follows: TGTGCCAGCAGTTTAACTTCCGGCGGATCCTCTGGAAACACCATATATTTT. The encoded protein is CASSLTSGGSSGNTIYF. V gene TRBV27 combines with J gene TRBJ1-3; D remains ambiguous. The CDR3 contains 17 residues. Per germline, CDR1 MNHEY and CDR2 SMNVEV (reference sequence). The V and J ends lost 2 bases and 0 bases respectively, with 14 bases between them.

The chain joins TRBV5-1 to TRBJ2-5; TRBD2 matches at 14 bases. In germline, CDR1 is SGHRS, CDR2 YFSETQ. V gave up 1 base and J gave up 1 base; unmatched junction bases: 6. This CDR3 is 18 amino acids long. This CDR3 reads CASSLTPGTSGGQETQYF. In DNA form, the CDR3 reads TGCGCCAGCAGCTTGACCCCCGGGACTAGCGGGGGCCAAGAGACCCAGTACTTC.

The rearrangement links TRBV6-1 to TRBJ1-1; TRBD1 is a possible D gene (6 bases). CDR1 and CDR2 (germline): MNHNS, SASEGT. This CDR3 is 15 amino acids long. Trimming cost V 7 bases and J 0 bases, with 15 bases left between them. CDR3 sequence reads: CASTPVRGLNTEAFF. The CDR3, as DNA: TGTGCCAGCACCCCGGTAAGGGGGTTGAACACTGAAGCTTTCTTT.

This chain links TRBV30 with TRBJ1-4, with unresolved D. The CDR3 sequence is 16 residues long. Germline-derived CDR1 and CDR2 are GTSNPN and SVGIG (reference sequence). V dropped 3 bases and J dropped 7 bases, with 21 bases sitting between them. CDR3 residues: CAWSLTQSHTGEKLFF. The CDR3 nucleotides are TGTGCCTGGAGCCTGACCCAGTCTCACACGGGTGAAAAACTGTTTTTT.

This clone appeared once. The gene calls are TRBV7-3 and TRBJ2-7, with D tentatively TRBD2 (6 bases). V lost 1 base and J lost 7, with 11 bases in between. Germline V gene lookup returns CDR1 SGHTA and CDR2 FQGTGA. The CDR3 is 13 residues long. CDR3 amino acids: CASSLNQGGEQYF. CDR3 in DNA: TGTGCCAGCAGCTTAAACCAGGGAGGAGAGCAGTACTTC.

The CDR3 is CAWSANINQPQHF. CDR3 in DNA: TGTGCCTGGAGTGCCAACATAAATCAGCCCCAGCATTTT. The chain links TRBV30 to TRBJ1-5; no definite D call. V lost 1 base to trimming and J lost 4 bases, with 8 bases between them. The CDR3 has 13 amino acids. Per germline, CDR1 GTSNPN and CDR2 SVGIG (reference sequence). Full variable domain (missing parts from reference TRBV30 and TRBJ1-5): SQTIHQWPATLVQPVGSPLSLECTVEGTSNPNLYWYRQAAGRGLQLLFYSVGIGQISSEVPQNLSASRPQDRQFILSSKKLLLSDSGFYLCAWSANINQPQHFGDGTRLSIL.

The V and J genes are TRBV11-2 and TRBJ2-2; D not resolved. Germline loops: CDR1 SGHAT, CDR2 FQNNGV. The V gene lost 2 bases and the J gene lost 1 base, with 5 bases spanning the gap. The CDR3 has 14 amino acids. The CDR3 DNA sequence: TGTGCCAGCAGCTTATCCGTGAACACCGGGGAGCTGTTTTTT. This encodes CASSLSVNTGELFF.

The chain links TRBV7-2 to TRBJ2-7; possible D gene TRBD2, 7 bases. The CDR3 is 14 amino acids. CDR1 SGHTA and CDR2 FQGNSA come from the germline V gene. V was pared by 8 bases and J by 3 bases, with 17 bases between. CDR3 coding DNA: TGTGCCAGCCTCAAAGGGGGGGGACGCTACGAGCAGTACTTC. Protein sequence: CASLKGGGRYEQYF.

This chain connects TRBV4-2 to TRBJ1-1; 7 bases are a match to TRBD1. Trimming removed 1 base from V and 6 bases from J; junction bases left unmatched: 5. There are 14 residues in the CDR3. Germline V lookup: CDR1 LGHNA, CDR2 YNFKEQ. The CDR3 region has the DNA TGTGCCAGCAGCCAAGGAGGGGGCCGCGCTGAAGCTTTCTTT. It specifies CASSQGGGRAEAFF.